Presented here are 31 T cell receptor beta chains from one specimen sequenced in a study of PD-L1 blockade in urothelial cancer. Profiling relied on immunoSEQ multiplex PCR, and the TCRdb table lists in-frame clones only, not all of them. This table holds tens of thousands of clones, approximately 78% found once. The time point here: pretreatment peripheral blood. This specimen was PBMCs, taken around atezolizumab (anti-PD-L1) treatment. The receptors stem from a man between 65 and 85 years old with urothelial cancer.

This rearrangement joins TRBV5-8 to TRBJ2-2; 7 bases are shared with TRBD2. V lost 5 bases, J lost 2 bases, and 6 bases stayed unmatched. CDR3 length: 15 amino acids. Germline-derived CDR1 and CDR2 are SGHTS and YDEGEE. This CDR3 reads CASSLAGLNTGELFF. CDR3 in DNA: TGTGCCAGCAGTTTAGCGGGCCTAAACACCGGGGAGCTGTTTTTT.

The chain couples TRBV4-3 to TRBJ1-1; possibly TRBD1 for D (5 bases). The germline CDR1 and CDR2 sequences are LGHNA and YSLEER. Trimming took 1 base from V and 2 from J, leaving 8 bases between them. The CDR3 has 14 amino acids. The CDR3 DNA is TGCGCCAGCAGCCAAGGACAGCAAAACACTGAAGCTTTCTTT. This gives the protein CASSQGQQNTEAFF.

The chain is built from TRBV4-3 and TRBJ2-7; 7 positions match TRBD2. J lost 7 bases, V lost 1 base, and 13 bases had no gene match. Germline lookup yields CDR1 LGHNA and CDR2 YSLEER. The CDR3 has 16 residues. In DNA form, the CDR3 reads TGCGCCAGCAGCCAAGGTGCGGCTAGCGGACCGGGAGAGCAGTACTTC. It encodes CASSQGAASGPGEQYF.

The chain recombines TRBV11-2 with TRBJ2-5; possible D gene TRBD1, 6 bases. The CDR3 contains 13 residues. The germline gives CDR1 SGHAT, CDR2 FQNNGV. Trimming removed 5 bases at V and 3 bases at J, with 10 bases between. CDR3 loop: CASSKNREETQYF. The CDR3 coding sequence is TGTGCCAGCAGCAAGAACAGGGAAGAGACCCAGTACTTC.

This clone has a handful of counts. V gene TRBV28 combines with J gene TRBJ1-1; D not certain. Germline CDR1 and CDR2: MDHEN and SYDVKM. This CDR3 is built from 12 residues. Trimming removed 8 bases at V and 3 bases at J, with 10 bases between. CDR3 in amino acids: CASERADTEAFF. The CDR3 coding sequence is TGTGCCAGCGAGAGGGCGGACACTGAAGCTTTCTTT.

This clone was picked up a small number of times. The chain couples TRBV7-3 to TRBJ2-3; 10 bases align to TRBD2. CDR3 size: 18 residues. Germline V gene lookup returns CDR1 SGHTA and CDR2 FQGTGA. V lost 5 bases and J lost 2; bases outside the gene matches: 13. The CDR3 sequence: CASSPTSGAPLITDTQYF. CDR3 DNA: TGTGCCAGCAGCCCTACTAGCGGGGCTCCCCTCATCACAGATACGCAGTATTTT. Full variable domain (outside the CDR3, taken from reference TRBV7-3 and TRBJ2-3): GAGVSQTPSNKVTEKGKYVELRCDPISGHTALYWYRQSLGQGPEFLIYFQGTGAADDSGLPNDRFFAVRPEGSVSTLKIQRTERGDSAVYLCASSPTSGAPLITDTQYFGPGTRLTVL.

This clone was observed a handful of times. The chain is built from TRBV10-3 and TRBJ2-1; maybe TRBD2 (5 bases). V was pared by 10 bases and J by 7 bases, with 14 bases between. The CDR3 loop spans 12 amino acids. Germline CDR1 is ENHRY and CDR2 is SYGVKD. The CDR3, as DNA: TGTGCCACTAACGAGCGAGGGAATGAGCAGTTCTTC. This gives the protein CATNERGNEQFF.

The chain carries TRBV18 and TRBJ2-2, with TRBD2 matching 8 bases. Germline loops: CDR1 KGHSH, CDR2 LQKENI. The CDR3 is 15 amino acids. Trimming removed 4 bases from V and 2 bases from J; junction bases left unmatched: 3. This chain's CDR3 is CASSLLAENTGELFF. In DNA form, the CDR3 reads TGTGCCAGCTCACTACTAGCGGAAAACACCGGGGAGCTGTTTTTT.

The chain links TRBV28 to TRBJ2-3; D perhaps matches TRBD2 (5 bases). Per germline, CDR1 MDHEN and CDR2 SYDVKM. Trimming pared 3 bases from V and 2 bases from J, leaving 6 bases between. This CDR3 is built from 13 residues. CDR3: CASSLTNTDTQYF. For the CDR3, the DNA is TGTGCCAGCAGTTTGACTAACACAGATACGCAGTATTTT. The complete variable domain, with remaining parts taken from reference TRBV28 and TRBJ2-3, reads DVKVTQSSRYLVKRTGEKVFLECVQDMDHENMFWYRQDPGLGLRLIYFSYDVKMKEKGDIPEGYSVSREKKERFSLILESASTNQTSMYLCASSLTNTDTQYFGPGTRLTVL.

Remarks on this clone: The junction differs from germline at one of its ends, possibly a read error. CDR3: CASSTGGTTGELFF. CDR3 DNA: TGTGCTAGCAGTACAGGGGGCACCACCGGGGAGCTGTTTTTT. The chain combines TRBV7-7 with TRBJ2-2; TRBD1 matches at 9 bases. Germline loops: CDR1 SSHAT, CDR2 FNYEAQ (reference sequence). The CDR3 extends over 14 amino acids.

This clone was counted a few times. The V gene is TRBV5-6, the J gene TRBJ2-3; 7 nucleotides line up with TRBD1. Germline V CDR1 and CDR2: SGHDT, YYEEEE. The CDR3 contains 16 residues. Trimming removed 4 bases from V and 2 bases from J; junction bases left unmatched: 10. CDR3 DNA sequence: TGTGCCAGCAGCCTACAGACAGGGATTTTCACAGATACGCAGTATTTT. Its protein product is CASSLQTGIFTDTQYF. Using reference TRBV5-6 and TRBJ2-3 for the parts outside the CDR3, the full variable domain is DAGVTQSPTHLIKTRGQQVTLRCSPKSGHDTVSWYQQALGQGPQFIFQYYEEEERQRGNFPDRFSGHQFPNYSSELNVNALLLGDSALYLCASSLQTGIFTDTQYFGPGTRLTVL.

The chain links TRBV27 to TRBJ1-2; 7 bases map to TRBD1. The CDR3 consists of 12 residues. With 5 bases clipped from V and 8 bases from J, the junction kept 5 bases outside the gene matches. From germline, CDR1 is MNHEY and CDR2 SMNVEV (reference sequence). Here the CDR3 DNA reads TGTGCCAGCAGTAATAGGGGGCGCGGCTACACCTTC. It encodes CASSNRGRGYTF.

The chain joins TRBV19 to TRBJ2-7; 9 bases are a match to TRBD1. There are 13 residues in the CDR3. Germline CDR1 LNHDA, CDR2 SQIVND (reference sequence). With 8 bases clipped from V and 4 bases from J, the junction kept 6 bases outside the gene matches. The CDR3 bases are TGTGCCAGTGCACAGGGGGCTGGTTACGAGCAGTACTTC. This codes for CASAQGAGYEQYF.

This chain connects TRBV6-1 to TRBJ2-3; TRBD2 matches at 10 bases. V was pared by 5 bases and J by 7 bases, with 6 bases of the junction left unmatched. CDR3 length: 14 amino acids. Germline lookup yields CDR1 MNHNS and CDR2 SASEGT. CDR3 DNA: TGTGCCAGCAGTCCTCTAGCGGGAGTAAATACGCAGTATTTT. It translates to CASSPLAGVNTQYF.

This sequence joins TRBV19 and TRBJ1-2; TRBD1 matches at 7 bases. V gave up 7 bases and J gave up 6 bases; unmatched junction bases: 17. The CDR3 loop spans 16 amino acids. The germline V gene encodes CDR1 LNHDA and CDR2 SQIVND (reference sequence). CDR3 region: CASTNRGREPSHGYTF. The CDR3 bases are TGTGCCAGTACCAACAGGGGCCGTGAGCCCTCCCATGGCTACACCTTC.

This clone was detected a few times. The chain employs TRBV19 and TRBJ1-5, with 9 bases lining up with TRBD1. The length of the CDR3 is 17 residues. The ends lost 5 bases at V and 6 bases at J; junction bases unmatched: 14. Germline lookup yields CDR1 LNHDA and CDR2 SQIVND (reference sequence). The CDR3 DNA reads as TGTGCCAGTAGTCGCACCCGGGGACAGGGATCGCGTCAGCCCCAGCATTTT. Translation: CASSRTRGQGSRQPQHF.

This clone was counted once. This chain connects TRBV19 to TRBJ2-7, with 8 bases aligning to TRBD1. With V trimmed by 5 bases and J by 2 bases, 23 bases remained unmatched. Per germline, CDR1 LNHDA and CDR2 SQIVND (reference sequence). There are 20 residues in the CDR3. The CDR3 reads CASSAKASSFGQGSTYEQYF. In DNA, the CDR3 is TGTGCCAGTAGTGCTAAGGCCTCTAGTTTCGGACAGGGCTCCACCTACGAGCAGTACTTC.

This clone was found a few times. This chain links TRBV19 with TRBJ2-7, with D unresolved. The V and J ends lost 0 bases and 3 bases respectively, with 9 bases between them. Germline lookup yields CDR1 LNHDA and CDR2 SQIVND (reference sequence). This CDR3 has 14 amino acids. CDR3 region: CASSIDNSLYEQYF. For the CDR3, the DNA is TGTGCCAGTAGTATAGATAACAGCCTCTACGAGCAGTACTTC.

The chain is built from TRBV27 and TRBJ1-2, with a possible D match to TRBD1 (5 bases). V dropped 5 bases and J dropped 1 base, with 11 bases sitting between them. CDR1 is MNHEY and CDR2 is SMNVEV in the germline V gene (reference sequence). The CDR3 is 14 residues long. CDR3 in amino acids: CASSPTGVNYGYTF. The CDR3 DNA reads as TGTGCCAGCAGTCCCACAGGCGTTAACTATGGCTACACCTTC.

The J gene is TRBJ2-2, the V gene TRBV7-2, with D possibly being TRBD1 (6 bases). The CDR3 runs 16 residues. Trimming took off 5 bases at V and 1 base at J, with 14 bases between the two ends. Germline V gene lookup returns CDR1 SGHTA and CDR2 FQGNSA. The CDR3 region is CASSPGYRENTGELFF. CDR3 DNA sequence: TGTGCCAGCAGCCCAGGTTACAGGGAGAACACCGGGGAGCTGTTTTTT.

This chain uses TRBV9 with TRBJ1-2; possibly TRBD1 for D (5 bases). The CDR3 runs to 15 residues. V was clipped by 4 bases and J by 4 bases, with 17 bases between them. Germline assignment: CDR1 SGDLS and CDR2 YYNGEE. The CDR3 is CASSPTAGGRYGYTF. CDR3 sequence (DNA): TGTGCCAGCAGCCCCACCGCGGGGGGACGCTATGGCTACACCTTC.

The genes are TRBV5-1 and TRBJ1-2; no definite D call. V lost 2 bases to trimming and J lost 6 bases, with 8 bases between them. Germline CDR1 is SGHRS and CDR2 is YFSETQ. The CDR3 runs to 12 residues. CDR3 sequence (DNA): TGCGCCAGCAGCTTTCGGGAAGATGGCTACACCTTC. Residues: CASSFREDGYTF.

The count of this clone is one. The V gene is TRBV29-1, the J gene TRBJ1-2, with D perhaps TRBD1 (5 bases). V was shortened by 5 bases and J by 4 bases, with 14 bases between the two germline ends. Germline loops: CDR1 SQVTM, CDR2 ANQGSEA. The CDR3 totals 13 residues. This chain's CDR3 is CSVPMGGVYGYTF. CDR3 bases: TGCAGCGTTCCCATGGGGGGGGTCTATGGCTACACCTTC.

This chain uses TRBV7-3 with TRBJ2-7; 7 nucleotides agree with TRBD2. Germline CDR1 is SGHTA and CDR2 is FQGTGA. CDR3 length equals 15 residues. After removal of 5 bases from V and 4 bases from J, the junction contained 11 bases not matched to a gene. The CDR3 nucleotides read TGTGCCAGCAGCCCACCGGGACGGGAGGCTTACGAGCAGTACTTC. Its protein is CASSPPGREAYEQYF.

As regards this clone: One junction end disagrees with the germline gene, perhaps due to a read error. The V call is TRBV5-8, the J call TRBJ1-2; maybe TRBD1 (6 bases). CDR3 length: 14 amino acids. CDR1 and CDR2 from the germline V gene are SGHTS and YDEGEE. The CDR3 bases are TGTGCCAGCAGCTTGGGGGGACACACCAGTCGAGGGGCCTTC. It encodes CASSLGGHTSRGAF. Together with reference TRBV5-8 and TRBJ1-2, the CDR3 gives the full variable domain: EAGVTQSPTHLIKTRGQQATLRCSPISGHTSVYWYQQALGLGLQFLLWYDEGEERNRGNFPPRFSGRQFPNYSSELNVNALELEDSALYLCASSLGGHTSRGAFGSGTRLTVV.

Note on this clone: An end of the junction differs from the germline gene, which may be a read error. The chain joins TRBV7-7 to TRBJ2-1, with D perhaps matching TRBD1 (6 bases). This CDR3 comprises 16 residues. Looked up from germline, CDR1 is SSHAT and CDR2 is FNYEAQ (reference sequence). The CDR3 DNA reads as TGTGCTAGCAGCCCAGGGGTAGACCTAGGCTACAATGAGCAGTTCTTC. Amino acid sequence: CASSPGVDLGYNEQFF. Looking up the rest from reference TRBV7-7 and TRBJ2-1 gives the full variable domain: GAGVSQSPRYKVTKRGQDVTLRCDPISSHATLYWYQQALGQGPEFLTYFNYEAQPDKSGLPSDRFSAERPEGSISTLTIQRTEQRDSAMYRCASSPGVDLGYNEQFFGPGTRLTVL.

This rearrangement joins TRBV5-5 to TRBJ1-5; D is uncertain. The CDR3 covers 19 residues. The V end lost 0 bases, the J end lost 0 bases, and 19 bases lay between the germline ends. Germline V gene lookup returns CDR1 SGHKS and CDR2 YYEKEE (reference sequence). Here the CDR3 reads CASSLATGPVTDSNQPQHF. Written as DNA, the CDR3 is TGTGCCAGCAGCTTGGCCACGGGTCCGGTGACTGATAGCAATCAGCCCCAGCATTTT. The complete variable domain, with remaining parts taken from reference TRBV5-5 and TRBJ1-5, reads DAGVTQSPTHLIKTRGQQVTLRCSPISGHKSVSWYQQVLGQGPQFIFQYYEKEERGRGNFPDRFSARQFPNYSSELNVNALLLGDSALYLCASSLATGPVTDSNQPQHFGDGTRLSIL.

The chain uses TRBV7-2 and TRBJ1-1; 7 bases line up with TRBD1. The CDR3 sequence is 15 residues long. Looked up from germline, CDR1 is SGHTA and CDR2 is FQGNSA. V lost 5 bases to trimming and J lost 5 bases; unmatched junction nucleotides: 11. This CDR3 is CASSPLRQGGTEAFF. The CDR3 coding sequence is TGTGCCAGCAGCCCCCTACGACAGGGTGGAACTGAAGCTTTCTTT.

The chain joins TRBV27 to TRBJ1-4, with TRBD1 matching 8 bases. J gave up 8 bases and V 5 bases, and 7 bases lay outside the gene matches. In germline, CDR1 is MNHEY, CDR2 SMNVEV (reference sequence). The CDR3 is 14 amino acids. The CDR3 protein is CASSGTGGVEKLFF. The CDR3 bases are TGTGCCAGCAGTGGAACAGGGGGTGTGGAAAAACTGTTTTTT.

The V gene is TRBV11-3, the J gene TRBJ2-1; D is unresolved. The V end was cut by 0 bases, the J end by 10 bases, with 10 bases between. The CDR3 is 13 amino acids. Germline loops: CDR1 SGHNT, CDR2 YENEEA. CDR3 region: CASSLDQLSEQFF. Here the CDR3 DNA reads TGTGCCAGCAGCTTAGATCAATTGAGCGAGCAGTTCTTC.

The chain carries TRBV29-1 and TRBJ1-2, with D tentatively TRBD1 (5 bases). V lost 5 bases and J lost 3, with 16 bases in between. CDR1 is SQVTM and CDR2 is ANQGSEA in the germline V gene. The CDR3 loop spans 14 amino acids. CDR3 sequence (DNA): TGCAGCGTTAGCTCGGCATTAGGGGACTATGGCTACACCTTC. This codes for CSVSSALGDYGYTF.